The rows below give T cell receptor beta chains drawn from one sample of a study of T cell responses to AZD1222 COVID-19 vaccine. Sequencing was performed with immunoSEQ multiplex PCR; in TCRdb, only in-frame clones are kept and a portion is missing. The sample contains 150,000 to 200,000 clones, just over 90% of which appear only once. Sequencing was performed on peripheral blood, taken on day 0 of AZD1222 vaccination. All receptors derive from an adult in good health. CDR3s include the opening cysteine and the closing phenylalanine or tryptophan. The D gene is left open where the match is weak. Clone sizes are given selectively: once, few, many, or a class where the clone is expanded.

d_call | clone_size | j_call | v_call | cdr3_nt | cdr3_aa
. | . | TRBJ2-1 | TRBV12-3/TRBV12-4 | TGTGCCAGCAGTTTAATCACCAATGAGCAGTTCTTC | CASSLITNEQFF
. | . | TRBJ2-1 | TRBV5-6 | TGTGCCAGCAGCTTGGGACTCCTGGGGGGCAATGAGCAGTTCTTC | CASSLGLLGGNEQFF
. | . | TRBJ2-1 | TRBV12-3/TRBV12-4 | TGTGCCAGCACTCTACCCAGGGGTGAGCAGTTCTTC | CASTLPRGEQFF
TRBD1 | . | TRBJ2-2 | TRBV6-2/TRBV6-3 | TGTGCCAGCAGTTACACTGGGACAGATACAAACACCGGGGAGCTGTTTTTT | CASSYTGTDTNTGELFF
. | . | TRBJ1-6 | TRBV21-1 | TGTGCCAGCAGCCGGGGCCCCTATAATTCACCCCTCCACTTT | CASSRGPYNSPLHF
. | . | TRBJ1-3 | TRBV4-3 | TGCGCCAGCAGCCAAGGGGGGCGTTTTGGAAACACCATATATTTT | CASSQGGRFGNTIYF
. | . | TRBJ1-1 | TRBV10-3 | TGTGCCATCAGCCGATCGAAAGGGACTGAAGCTTTCTTT | CAISRSKGTEAFF
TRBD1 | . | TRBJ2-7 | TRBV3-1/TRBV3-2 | TGTGCCAGCAGCCAAGATCATGGAACAGGGGGTTACGAGCAGTACTTC | CASSQDHGTGGYEQYF
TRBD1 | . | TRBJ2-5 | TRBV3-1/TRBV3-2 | TGTGCCAGCAGCATACCGACAGGGATCCAAGAGACCCAGTACTTC | CASSIPTGIQETQYF
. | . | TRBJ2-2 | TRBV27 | TGTGCCAGCACCAACCGGGTGACCACCGGGGAGCTGTTTTTT | CASTNRVTTGELFF
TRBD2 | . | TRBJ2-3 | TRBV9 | TGTGCCAGCAGCGTAGGCGGGGGGGGCATGTATACGCAGTATTTT | CASSVGGGGMYTQYF
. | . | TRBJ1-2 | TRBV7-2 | TGTGCCAGCAGCGCAGAGCCCTTGACAGTGAATGGCTACACCTTC | CASSAEPLTVNGYTF
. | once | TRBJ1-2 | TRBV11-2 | TGTGCCAGCAGCCCCCCGGGGGTCCAGGGGAGGAACTATGGCTACACCTTC | CASSPPGVQGRNYGYTF
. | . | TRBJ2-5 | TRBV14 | TGTGCCAGCAGCCAAGTAACAACGGGGGCCCGCCAAGAGACCCAGTACTTC | CASSQVTTGARQETQYF
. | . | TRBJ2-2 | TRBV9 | TGTGCCAGCAGCACCCGAGACAGGAGCGGGGAGCTGTTTTTT | CASSTRDRSGELFF
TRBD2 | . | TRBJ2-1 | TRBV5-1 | TGCGCCAGTAATAGCGGGGACCCCTACAATGAGCAGTTCTTC | CASNSGDPYNEQFF
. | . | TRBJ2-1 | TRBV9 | TGTGCCAGCAGCGTAGAGGACCTCTCCTACAATGAGCAGTTCTTC | CASSVEDLSYNEQFF
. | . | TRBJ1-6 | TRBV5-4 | TGTGCCAGCAGAACAGGGCTATGGGATAATTCACCCCTCCACTTT | CASRTGLWDNSPLHF
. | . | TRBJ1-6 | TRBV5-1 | TGCGCCAGCAGCGCTGCGGGGCAGTATTCACCCCTCCACTTT | CASSAAGQYSPLHF
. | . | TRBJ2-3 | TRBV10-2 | TGCGCCAGCAGTGAGTGGACTACCCCCACAGATACGCAGTATTTT | CASSEWTTPTDTQYF
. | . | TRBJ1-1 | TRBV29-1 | TGCAGCGTTGAATCGTACAGGGATACTGAAGCTTTCTTT | CSVESYRDTEAFF
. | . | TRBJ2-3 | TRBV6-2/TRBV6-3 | TGTGCCAGCAGCCGGGACCAACTCACAGATACGCAGTATTTT | CASSRDQLTDTQYF
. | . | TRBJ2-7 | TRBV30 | TGTGCCTGGAGTGTACGGGCAGGGTCCTACGAGCAGTACTTC | CAWSVRAGSYEQYF
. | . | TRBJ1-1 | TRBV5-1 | TGCGCCAGCACCCCACGCCCCGGGGGAGACACTGAAGCTTTCTTT | CASTPRPGGDTEAFF
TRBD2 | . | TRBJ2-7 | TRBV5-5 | TGTGCCAGCAGCTTTGGGACTAGCGGGGGCTACGAGCAGTACTTC | CASSFGTSGGYEQYF
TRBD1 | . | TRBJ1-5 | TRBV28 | TGTGCCAGCAGTCAGGGGGGGGCGGTAGCCCAGCATTTT | CASSQGGAVAQHF
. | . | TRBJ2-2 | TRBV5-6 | TGTGCCAGCAGCTTCCTGGGACCCAACACCGGGGAGCTGTTTTTT | CASSFLGPNTGELFF
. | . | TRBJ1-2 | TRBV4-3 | TGCGCCAGCAGCCAAGATCCCACAGACACCTATGGCTACACCTTC | CASSQDPTDTYGYTF
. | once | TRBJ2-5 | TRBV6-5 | TGTGCCAGCACCCGGCAGGGACAAGAGACCCAGTACTTC | CASTRQGQETQYF
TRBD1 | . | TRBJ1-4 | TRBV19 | TGTGCCAGTACGGGACAGGGTGGTGAAAAACTGTTTTTT | CASTGQGGEKLFF
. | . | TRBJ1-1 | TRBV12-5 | TGTGCTAGTGGTTTGGAAGCGAACACTGAAGCTTTCTTT | CASGLEANTEAFF
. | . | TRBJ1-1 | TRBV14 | TGTGCCAGCAGCCGGTCCGGGGTGGACACTGAAGCTTTCTTT | CASSRSGVDTEAFF
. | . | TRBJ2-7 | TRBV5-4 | TGTGCCAGCAGCCCCCCCAGCTCCTACGAGCAGTACTTC | CASSPPSSYEQYF
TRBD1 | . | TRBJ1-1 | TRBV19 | TGTGCCAGTAGCCCTCCAGGGGACAGGGGTGTTCTTTTCTTT | CASSPPGDRGVLFF
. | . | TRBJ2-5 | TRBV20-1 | TGCAGTGCTAGTGGCCACGTTGGGGGGACTCAAGAGACCCAGTACTTC | CSASGHVGGTQETQYF
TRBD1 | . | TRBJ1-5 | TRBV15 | TGTGCCACCAGCAGGCCGGGACAGGGGGCGAGCCAGCCCCAGCATTTT | CATSRPGQGASQPQHF
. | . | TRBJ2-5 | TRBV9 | TGTGCCAGCAGCGCCGGAGAGAGGGGCTGGACCCAGTACTTC | CASSAGERGWTQYF
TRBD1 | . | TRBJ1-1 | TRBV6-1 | TGTGCCAGCAGTGAAGTCTCTTCGGACAGGGGAGCTGAAGCTTTCTTT | CASSEVSSDRGAEAFF
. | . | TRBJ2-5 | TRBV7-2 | TGTGCCAGCAGCTTAGCACGCCAAGAGACCCAGTACTTC | CASSLARQETQYF
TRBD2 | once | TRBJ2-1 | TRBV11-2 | TGTGCCAGCAGCTGGACTAGCGGGGGGGCCGGGGTGCAAAATGAGCAGTTCTTC | CASSWTSGGAGVQNEQFF
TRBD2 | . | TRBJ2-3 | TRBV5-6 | TGTGCCAGCAGCTCCCTAGCGGGGGCCACAGATACGCAGTATTTT | CASSSLAGATDTQYF
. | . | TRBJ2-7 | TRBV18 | TGTGCCAGCTCACCTGGCGGGGAAACCTACGAGCAGTACTTC | CASSPGGETYEQYF
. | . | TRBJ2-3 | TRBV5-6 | TGTGCCAGCAGCTTGAGGTCCGTAGGTACGCAGTATTTT | CASSLRSVGTQYF
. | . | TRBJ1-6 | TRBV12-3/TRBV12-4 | TGTGCCAGCAGTTTTGGGTTTTCACCCCTCCACTTT | CASSFGFSPLHF
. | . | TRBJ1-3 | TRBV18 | TGTGCCAGCTCACCCCCAGAAACTTACGGAAACACCATATATTTT | CASSPPETYGNTIYF
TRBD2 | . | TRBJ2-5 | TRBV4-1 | TGCGCCAGCAGCCAAGATCGTGGGACTAGCGTATTCCAAGAGACCCAGTACTTC | CASSQDRGTSVFQETQYF
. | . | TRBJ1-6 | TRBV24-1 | TGTGCCACCAAGACACCCTATAATTCACCCCTCCACTTT | CATKTPYNSPLHF
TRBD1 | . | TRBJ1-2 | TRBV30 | TGTGCCTGGAGTGTGCAGGGGGCGGGGGGCGGCTACACCTTC | CAWSVQGAGGGYTF
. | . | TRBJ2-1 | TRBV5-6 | TGTGCCAGCACCTTGGGGTTTAGGGACCCGGACAATGAGCAGTTCTTC | CASTLGFRDPDNEQFF
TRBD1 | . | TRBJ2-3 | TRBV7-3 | TGTGCCAGCAGCCCGGACAGGTACACAGATACGCAGTATTTT | CASSPDRYTDTQYF
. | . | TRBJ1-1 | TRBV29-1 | TGCAGCGTTGCAGGGAGAATGAACACTGAAGCTTTCTTT | CSVAGRMNTEAFF
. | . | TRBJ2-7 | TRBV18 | TGTGCCAGCTCACCAAGGGGAGGGGGGACGGACGAGCAGTACTTC | CASSPRGGGTDEQYF
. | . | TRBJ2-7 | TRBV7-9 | TGTGCCAGCAGCTTAATGGGGTTTTCCGAGCAGTACTTC | CASSLMGFSEQYF
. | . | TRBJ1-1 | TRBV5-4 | TGTGCCAGCAGCTTTCGGCAGGACACTGAAGCTTTCTTT | CASSFRQDTEAFF